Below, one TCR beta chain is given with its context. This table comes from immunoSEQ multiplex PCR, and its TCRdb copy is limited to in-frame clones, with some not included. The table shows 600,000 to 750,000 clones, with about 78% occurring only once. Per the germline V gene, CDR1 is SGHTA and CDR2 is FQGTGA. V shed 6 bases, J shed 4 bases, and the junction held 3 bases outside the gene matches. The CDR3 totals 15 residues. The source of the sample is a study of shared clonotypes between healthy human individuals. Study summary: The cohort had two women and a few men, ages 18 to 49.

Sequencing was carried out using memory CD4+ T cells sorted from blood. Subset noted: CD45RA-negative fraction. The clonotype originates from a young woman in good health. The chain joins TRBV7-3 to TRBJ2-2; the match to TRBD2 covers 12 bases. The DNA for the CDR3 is TGTGCCAGCAGGCTAGCGGGAGGGAGCACCGGGGAGCTGTTTTTT. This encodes CASRLAGGSTGELFF.